Below, 7 T cell receptor beta chains from the same sample are listed, as sequenced in a study of shared clonotypes between healthy human individuals. Clones were read by immunoSEQ multiplex PCR, and TCRdb kept only the in-frame ones, dropping some. This table holds 1.5 million to 2.5 million clones, about 95% found once. Naive CD8 cells lacked CD45RO, underwent positive selection for CCR7 and left out terminally differentiated effector memory CD45RA+ cells. Material: naive CD8+ T cells sorted from blood. These receptors were obtained from a young man in good health.

The chain uses TRBV7-2 and TRBJ1-4, with D tentatively TRBD1 (5 bases). Between the trimmed V and J ends, which lost 5 bases and 8 bases, there was a span of 12 bases. The CDR3 is 13 amino acids. Germline V gene sequence: CDR1 SGHTA, CDR2 FQGNSA. DNA for the CDR3: TGTGCCAGCAGCCTAGGTTGGGACGAAAAACTGTTTTTT. Translation gives CASSLGWDEKLFF.

The chain recombines TRBV27 with TRBJ2-7, with TRBD1 matching over 8 bases. V was clipped by 3 bases and J by 0 bases; unmatched bases: 10. Germline lookup yields CDR1 MNHEY and CDR2 SMNVEV (reference sequence). CDR3 length: 17 amino acids. CDR3 region: CASSLNIGDRSSYEQYF. The CDR3 DNA reads as TGTGCCAGCAGTTTGAATATCGGGGACAGGAGCTCCTACGAGCAGTACTTC.

This clone was detected once. This chain uses TRBV7-9 with TRBJ2-1; D may be TRBD1 (5 bases). There are 16 residues in the CDR3. Trimming shortened V by 4 bases and J by 0 bases, and 13 bases separated the two germline ends. The germline CDR1 and CDR2 sequences are SEHNR and FQNEAQ (reference sequence). CDR3 sequence (DNA): TGTGCCAGCAGCTACACAGGACAATTCTCCTACAATGAGCAGTTCTTC. Its protein is CASSYTGQFSYNEQFF. Drawing the rest from reference TRBV7-9 and TRBJ2-1, the complete variable domain is DTGVSQNPRHKITKRGQNVTFRCDPISEHNRLYWYRQTLGQGPEFLTYFQNEAQLEKSRLLSDRFSAERPKGSFSTLEIQRTEQGDSAMYLCASSYTGQFSYNEQFFGPGTRLTVL.

The chain has TRBV2 and TRBJ2-1; D unclear. The CDR3 length is 10 residues. Deletions cut 7 bases from V and 8 bases from J, with 6 bases between. CDR1 is SNHLY, CDR2 FYNNEI, per germline. The CDR3 DNA sequence: TGTGCCAGCATTTACGATGAGCAGTTCTTC. Protein product: CASIYDEQFF.

With regard to this clone: The same CDR3 also results from other DNA sequences found in this sample. The chain recombines TRBV11-2 with TRBJ2-7; possible D gene TRBD2, 6 bases. Germline V CDR1 and CDR2: SGHAT, FQNNGV. V was pared by 2 bases and J by 2 bases, with 7 bases between. The CDR3 sequence is 13 residues long. The DNA of the CDR3 is TGTGCCAGCAGCTTACCGGGAGCCTACGAGCAGTACTTC. The encoded protein is CASSLPGAYEQYF.

CDR3 amino acids: CASSESVNYNTEAFF. CDR3 nucleotide sequence: TGTGCCAGCAGTGAATCGGTAAACTATAACACTGAAGCTTTCTTT. The chain joins TRBV25-1 to TRBJ1-1; D remains unclear. CDR3 size: 15 residues. CDR1 and CDR2 (germline): MGHDK, SYGVNS. V lost 1 base, J lost 2 bases, and 11 bases lay in between.

The gene calls are TRBV13 and TRBJ2-5, with D unresolved. The CDR3 runs to 14 residues. Trimming stripped 5 bases from V and 4 bases from J, with 14 bases between. The germline V gene encodes CDR1 PRHDT and CDR2 FYEKMQ (reference sequence). The CDR3 here is CASSPLGNRETQYF. The CDR3 DNA is TGTGCCAGCAGCCCCCTTGGGAACCGAGAGACCCAGTACTTC.